Below are 12 T cell receptor beta chains sequenced from a single sample in a study of blood T cell repertoires in COVID-19. Clones were sequenced by immunoSEQ multiplex PCR, and TCRdb holds only the in-frame ones, with some missing. The data hold about 310,000 clones, with about nine tenths observed a single time. Sequencing input: peripheral blood. The receptors here all came from a man aged 50-60 years with active or convalescent COVID-19.

The table lists this clone with a count of one. The CDR3 coding sequence is TGTGCCAGCGTAATACGGGACAGAAGCACAGATACGCAGTATTTT. Protein sequence: CASVIRDRSTDTQYF. V and J are TRBV2 and TRBJ2-3; 7 nucleotides align to TRBD1. CDR3 length: 15 residues. Trimming cost V 8 bases and J 0 bases; bases outside gene matches: 8. Germline CDR1 SNHLY, CDR2 FYNNEI.

The chain combines TRBV19 with TRBJ2-2, with a weak D call TRBD2 (6 bases). The CDR3 contains 17 residues. With 4 bases removed from V and 1 base from J, the gap between germline ends came to 16 bases. CDR1 and CDR2 (germline): LNHDA, SQIVND (reference sequence). The CDR3 loop is CASSSSGTPLNTGELFF. CDR3 in DNA: TGTGCCAGTAGTAGCTCCGGGACTCCTTTGAACACCGGGGAGCTGTTTTTT.

This clone has just a few counts. The chain has TRBV5-1 and TRBJ2-7; TRBD1 might be the D (6 bases). Germline-derived CDR1 and CDR2 are SGHRS and YFSETQ. Trimming removed 4 bases at V and 3 bases at J, with 11 bases between. The CDR3 sequence is 13 residues long. As DNA, the CDR3 is TGCGCCAGCAGCCCCAGGGGCATCTACGAGCAGTACTTC. Its translation: CASSPRGIYEQYF.

In the case of this clone: Other DNA variants within this sample encode the same CDR3. The chain carries TRBV7-3 and TRBJ1-2; TRBD1 aligns across 11 bases. The CDR3 covers 15 residues. The V gene's germline CDR1 is SGHTA and CDR2 FQGTGA. Unmatched junction bases numbered 4, after V lost 5 bases and J lost 2 bases. The CDR3 DNA is TGTGCCAGCAGCCCAGGACAGGGGGCGAACTATGGCTACACCTTC. Translated: CASSPGQGANYGYTF. The full variable domain, in which reference TRBV7-3 and TRBJ1-2 provide the parts outside the CDR3, is GAGVSQTPSNKVTEKGKYVELRCDPISGHTALYWYRQSLGQGPEFLIYFQGTGAADDSGLPNDRFFAVRPEGSVSTLKIQRTERGDSAVYLCASSPGQGANYGYTFGSGTRLTVV.

The chain combines TRBV10-3 with TRBJ1-2; TRBD1 matches 8 bases. The CDR3 length is 14 residues. Germline V lookup: CDR1 ENHRY, CDR2 SYGVKD. The trim removed 2 bases at V and 7 bases at J, leaving 6 bases unmatched. CDR3 in DNA: TGTGCCATCAGTGAGGGAACGGACAGGGCTGGCTACACCTTC. Its protein is CAISEGTDRAGYTF.

The chain combines TRBV28 with TRBJ1-1; maybe TRBD1 (5 bases). V was clipped by 7 bases and J by 1 base, with 13 bases between them. CDR1 and CDR2 (germline): MDHEN, SYDVKM. The CDR3 consists of 14 residues. CDR3 nucleotides: TGTGCCAGCAAAATGGGGGGGAGGAACACTGAAGCTTTCTTT. This codes for CASKMGGRNTEAFF.

The chain couples TRBV18 to TRBJ1-2; D may be TRBD1 (6 bases). Trimming pared 2 bases from V and 1 base from J, leaving 17 bases between. The CDR3 totals 17 residues. Germline CDR1 and CDR2: KGHSH and LQKENI. CDR3 DNA: TGTGCCAGCTCACCATTTGAGGGACAAAAAATTAACTATGGCTACACCTTC. Protein sequence: CASSPFEGQKINYGYTF.

V is TRBV18 and J is TRBJ2-5, with D possibly TRBD1 on 6 matching bases. The CDR3 runs to 14 residues. V gave up 4 bases and J gave up 1 base, with 10 bases separating them. The V gene's germline CDR1 is KGHSH and CDR2 LQKENI. The CDR3 sequence is CASSLLDSQETQYF. The CDR3 bases are TGTGCCAGCTCACTACTGGACAGCCAAGAGACCCAGTACTTC.

The genes are TRBV11-2 and TRBJ1-1, with D possibly TRBD1 on 6 matching bases. V was shortened by 5 bases and J by 7 bases, with 14 bases between the two germline ends. Germline V CDR1 and CDR2: SGHAT, FQNNGV. The CDR3 runs to 13 residues. CDR3 coding DNA: TGTGCCAGCAGCGTTCAACAGGGCCGTGAAGCTTTCTTT. It translates to CASSVQQGREAFF.

CDR3 bases: TGTGCCACCACCCCGACAGGCTATAACTATGGCTACACCTTC. Translating it yields CATTPTGYNYGYTF. This rearrangement joins TRBV19 to TRBJ1-2; TRBD1 might be the D (6 bases). Germline V CDR1 and CDR2: LNHDA, SQIVND (reference sequence). The CDR3 covers 14 residues. The V gene lost 10 bases and the J gene lost 1 base, with 16 bases spanning the gap.

This chain uses TRBV5-4 with TRBJ2-3; 12 bases agree with TRBD2. This CDR3 spans 17 amino acids. In germline, CDR1 is SGHNT, CDR2 YYREEE (reference sequence). V lost 1 base and J lost 2; bases outside the gene matches: 5. In DNA, the CDR3 is TGTGCCAGCAGCTTGACTAGCGGGAGGAGGGACACAGATACGCAGTATTTT. Its protein product is CASSLTSGRRDTDTQYF.

The rearrangement links TRBV12-3 or TRBV12-4 to TRBJ1-6; 11 bases map to TRBD1. The CDR3 totals 13 residues. V gave up 8 bases and J gave up 10 bases; unmatched junction bases: 4. The CDR3 DNA sequence: TGTGCCAGCGGGGACAGGGGGGGCTCACCCCTCCACTTT. As protein: CASGDRGGSPLHF.